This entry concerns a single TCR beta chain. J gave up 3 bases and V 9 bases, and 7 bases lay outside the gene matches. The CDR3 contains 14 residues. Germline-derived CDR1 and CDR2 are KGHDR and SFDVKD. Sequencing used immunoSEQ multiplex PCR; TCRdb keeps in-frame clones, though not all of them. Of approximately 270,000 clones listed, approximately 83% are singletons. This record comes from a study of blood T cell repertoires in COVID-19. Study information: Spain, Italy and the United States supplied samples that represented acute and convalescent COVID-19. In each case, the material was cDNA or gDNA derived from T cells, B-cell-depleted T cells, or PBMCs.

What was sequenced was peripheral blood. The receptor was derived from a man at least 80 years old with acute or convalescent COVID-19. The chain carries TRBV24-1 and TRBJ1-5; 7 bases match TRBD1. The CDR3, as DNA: TGTGCCACCTCCTTAGGGGGCTCCAATCAGCCCCAGCATTTT. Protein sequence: CATSLGGSNQPQHF.